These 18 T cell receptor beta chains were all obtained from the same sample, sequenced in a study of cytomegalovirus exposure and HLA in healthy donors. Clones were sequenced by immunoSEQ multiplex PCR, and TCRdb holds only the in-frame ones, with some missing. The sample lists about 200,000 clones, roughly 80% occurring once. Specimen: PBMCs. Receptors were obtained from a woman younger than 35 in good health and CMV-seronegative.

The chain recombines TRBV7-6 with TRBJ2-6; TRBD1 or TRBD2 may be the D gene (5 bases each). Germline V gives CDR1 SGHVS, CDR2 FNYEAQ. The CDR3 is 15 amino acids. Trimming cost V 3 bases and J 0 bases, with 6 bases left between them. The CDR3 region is CASSFGGSGANVLTF. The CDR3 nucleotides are TGTGCCAGCAGCTTTGGGGGCTCTGGGGCCAACGTCCTGACTTTC.

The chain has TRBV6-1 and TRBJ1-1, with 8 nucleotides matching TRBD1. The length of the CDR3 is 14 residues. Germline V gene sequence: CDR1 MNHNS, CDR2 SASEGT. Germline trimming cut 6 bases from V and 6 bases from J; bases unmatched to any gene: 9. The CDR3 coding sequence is TGTGCCAGCAGATTCGGACAGGGAAAGGCTGAAGCTTTCTTT. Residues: CASRFGQGKAEAFF.

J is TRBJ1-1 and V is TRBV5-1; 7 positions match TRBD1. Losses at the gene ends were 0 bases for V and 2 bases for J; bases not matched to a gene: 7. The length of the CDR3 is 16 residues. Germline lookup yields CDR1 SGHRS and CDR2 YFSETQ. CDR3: CASSLGGRGPNTEAFF. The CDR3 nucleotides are TGCGCCAGCAGCTTGGGCGGAAGGGGGCCCAACACTGAAGCTTTCTTT.

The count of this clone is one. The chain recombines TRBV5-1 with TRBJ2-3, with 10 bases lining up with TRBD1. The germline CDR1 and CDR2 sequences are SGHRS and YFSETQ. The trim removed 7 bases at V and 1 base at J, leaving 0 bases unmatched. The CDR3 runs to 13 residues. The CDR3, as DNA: TGCGCCAGCGGGACAGGGGGCACAGATACGCAGTATTTT. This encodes CASGTGGTDTQYF.

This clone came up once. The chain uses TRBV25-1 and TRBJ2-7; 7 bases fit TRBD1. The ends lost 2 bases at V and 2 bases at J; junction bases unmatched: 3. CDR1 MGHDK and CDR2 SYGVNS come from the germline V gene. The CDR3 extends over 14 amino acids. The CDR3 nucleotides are TGTGCCAGCAGTGAAACGGGACAGACCTACGAGCAGTACTTC. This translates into CASSETGQTYEQYF.

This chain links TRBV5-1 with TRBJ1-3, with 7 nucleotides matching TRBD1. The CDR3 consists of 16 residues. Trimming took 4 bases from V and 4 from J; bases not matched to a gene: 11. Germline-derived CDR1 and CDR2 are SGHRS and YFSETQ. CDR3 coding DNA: TGCGCCAGCAGCCCTGGAGGCCAGGGGGACGGAAACACCATATATTTT. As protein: CASSPGGQGDGNTIYF.

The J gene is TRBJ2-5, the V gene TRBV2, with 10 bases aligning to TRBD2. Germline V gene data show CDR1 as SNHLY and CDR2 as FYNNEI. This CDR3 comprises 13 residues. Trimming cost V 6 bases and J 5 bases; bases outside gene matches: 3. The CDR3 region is CASRGTSVETQYF. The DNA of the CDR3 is TGTGCCAGCAGAGGGACTAGCGTCGAGACCCAGTACTTC.

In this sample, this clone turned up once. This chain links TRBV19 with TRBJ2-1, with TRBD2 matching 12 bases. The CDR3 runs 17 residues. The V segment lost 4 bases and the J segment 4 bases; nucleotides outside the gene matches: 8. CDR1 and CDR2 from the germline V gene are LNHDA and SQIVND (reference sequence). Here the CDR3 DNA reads TGTGCCAGTAGTACCTCACTAGCGGGGGGCATTTACAATGAGCAGTTCTTC. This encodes CASSTSLAGGIYNEQFF.

The CDR3 loop reads CASNERASGRASGTDTQYF. The CDR3 DNA reads TGTGCCAGCAACGAGCGGGCCAGCGGGAGGGCCTCGGGCACAGATACGCAGTATTTT. V usage is TRBV2 and J usage is TRBJ2-3, with 10 bases fitting TRBD2. The J segment lost 1 base and the V segment lost 7 bases, leaving 17 bases of the junction unmatched. The CDR3 extends over 19 amino acids. Looked up from germline, CDR1 is SNHLY and CDR2 is FYNNEI. Variable domain in full (rest from reference TRBV2 and TRBJ2-3): EPEVTQTPSHQVTQMGQEVILRCVPISNHLYFYWYRQILGQKVEFLVSFYNNEISEKSEIFDDQFSVERPDGSNFTLKIRSTKLEDSAMYFCASNERASGRASGTDTQYFGPGTRLTVL.

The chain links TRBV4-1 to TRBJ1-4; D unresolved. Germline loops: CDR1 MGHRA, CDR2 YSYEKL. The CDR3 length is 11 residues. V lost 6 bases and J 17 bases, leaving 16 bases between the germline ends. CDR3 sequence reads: CASRGDVLLFF. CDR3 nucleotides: TGCGCCAGCAGGGGAGACGTACTCCTATTTTTT.

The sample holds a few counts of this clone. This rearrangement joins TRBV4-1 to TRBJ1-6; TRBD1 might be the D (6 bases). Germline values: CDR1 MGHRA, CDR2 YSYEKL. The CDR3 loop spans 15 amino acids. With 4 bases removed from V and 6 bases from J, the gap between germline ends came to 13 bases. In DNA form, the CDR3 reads TGCGCCAGCAGCCTGGACAGTAACATTAATTCACCCCTCCACTTT. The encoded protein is CASSLDSNINSPLHF.

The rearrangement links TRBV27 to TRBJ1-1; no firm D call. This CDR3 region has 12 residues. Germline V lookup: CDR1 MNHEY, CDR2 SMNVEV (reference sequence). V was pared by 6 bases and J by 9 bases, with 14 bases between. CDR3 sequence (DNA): TGTGCCAGCAGGGGTAGGTTGGGGAAAGCTTTCTTT. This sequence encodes CASRGRLGKAFF.

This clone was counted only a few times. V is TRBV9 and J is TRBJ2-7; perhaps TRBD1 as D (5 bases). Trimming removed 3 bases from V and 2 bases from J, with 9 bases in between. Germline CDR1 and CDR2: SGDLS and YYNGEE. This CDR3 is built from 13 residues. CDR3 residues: CASSGQGTYEQYF. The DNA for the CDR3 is TGTGCCAGCAGCGGTCAGGGTACCTACGAGCAGTACTTC.

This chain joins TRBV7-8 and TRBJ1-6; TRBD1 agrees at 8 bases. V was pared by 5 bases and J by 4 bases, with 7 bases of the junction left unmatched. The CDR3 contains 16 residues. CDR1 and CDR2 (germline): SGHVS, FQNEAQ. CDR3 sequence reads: CASSADRVRYNSPLHF. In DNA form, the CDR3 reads TGTGCCAGCAGCGCGGACAGGGTTCGATATAATTCACCCCTCCACTTT.

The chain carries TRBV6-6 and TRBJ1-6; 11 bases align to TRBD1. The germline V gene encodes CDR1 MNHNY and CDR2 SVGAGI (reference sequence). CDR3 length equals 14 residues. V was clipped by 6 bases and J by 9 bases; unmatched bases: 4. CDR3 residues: CASRTGQGVSPLHF. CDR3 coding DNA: TGTGCCAGCAGAACGGGACAGGGGGTTTCACCCCTCCACTTT.

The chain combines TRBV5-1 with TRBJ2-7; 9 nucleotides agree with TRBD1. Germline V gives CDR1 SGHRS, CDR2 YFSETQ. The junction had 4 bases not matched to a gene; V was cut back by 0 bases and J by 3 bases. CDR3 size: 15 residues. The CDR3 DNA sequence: TGCGCCAGCAGCTTGGCCGGGACAGGGATCTACGAGCAGTACTTC. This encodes CASSLAGTGIYEQYF.

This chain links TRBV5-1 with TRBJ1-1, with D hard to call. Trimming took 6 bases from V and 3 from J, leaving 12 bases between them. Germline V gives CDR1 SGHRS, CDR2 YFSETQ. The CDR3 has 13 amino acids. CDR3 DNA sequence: TGCGCCAGCAAAGAAGACACCCACACTGAAGCTTTCTTT. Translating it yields CASKEDTHTEAFF.

The CDR3 DNA is TGTGCCAGCAGTTTAGCGGTGCCCGCCTACAATGAGCAGTTCTTC. Its protein product is CASSLAVPAYNEQFF. The rearrangement links TRBV27 to TRBJ2-1; D remains unclear. The CDR3 consists of 15 residues. V lost 2 bases to trimming and J lost 2 bases, with 10 bases between them. Germline loops: CDR1 MNHEY, CDR2 SMNVEV (reference sequence).